Listed below are T cell receptor beta chains from one sample, sequenced in a study of CD8 T cells in Susac syndrome. One entry per CDR3 protein results from TCRdb running MiXCR on the immunoSEQ multiplex PCR reads. Seen here are about 200,000 distinct CDR3 sequences, approximately 90% observed once, and the top ten hold less than 0.15%. Sequencing input: CD8+ T cells from PBMCs. The receptor set was obtained from a human donor with multiple sclerosis. Both conserved end residues are part of each CDR3. D genes are given only for firm matches. Not every row has a clone size; where given, it reads once, few, many or a size class.

>-|TRBD2|TRBJ2-5|TRBV13
CASSLRGDQETQYF
TGTGCCAGCAGCCTTCGGGGGGACCAAGAGACCCAGTACTTC
>-|-|TRBJ2-2|TRBV27
CASSFALSAGELFF
TGTGCCAGCAGTTTCGCCCTTTCGGCCGGGGAGCTGTTTTTT
>-|-|TRBJ2-1|TRBV2
CASSELGSLGNEQFF
TGTGCCAGCAGTGAACTAGGATCTCTAGGGAATGAGCAGTTCTTC
>-|-|TRBJ2-7|TRBV6-5
CASKMAGEDEQYF
TGTGCCAGCAAAATGGCAGGGGAGGACGAGCAGTACTTC
>-|-|TRBJ2-4|TRBV12-3/TRBV12-4
CASAPPGGQGKNIQYF
TGTGCCAGCGCGCCCCCCGGGGGCCAGGGCAAAAACATTCAGTACTTC
>-|-|TRBJ2-7|TRBV14
CASSQTHYEQYF
TGTGCCAGCAGCCAGACCCACTACGAGCAGTACTTC
>-|TRBD1|TRBJ2-7|TRBV29-1
CSVAGQGIAGEQYF
TGCAGCGTTGCGGGACAGGGTATAGCAGGCGAGCAGTACTTC
>-|-|TRBJ2-7|TRBV5-6
CASSFGTPTYEQYF
TGTGCCAGCAGCTTCGGTACTCCAACCTACGAGCAGTACTTC
>-|TRBD1|TRBJ1-1|TRBV4-1
CASSHPVDRPEAFF
TGCGCCAGCAGCCATCCCGTGGACAGGCCTGAAGCTTTCTTT
>-|-|TRBJ1-2|TRBV12-3/TRBV12-4
CASSLAGSSPYGYTF
TGTGCCAGCAGTCTAGCCGGGTCTTCTCCCTATGGCTACACCTTC
>once|-|TRBJ2-4|TRBV7-3
CASSLMGADRQYF
TGTGCCAGCAGCTTAATGGGTGCGGATCGACAGTACTTC
>once|TRBD1|TRBJ1-6|TRBV7-9
CASSYRDRGNSPLHF
TGTGCCAGCAGCTACCGGGACAGGGGTAATTCACCCCTCCACTTT
>-|-|TRBJ1-5|TRBV5-8
CASSFRRAEPLGNQPQHF
TGTGCCAGCAGCTTCCGCCGGGCAGAGCCTCTTGGCAATCAGCCCCAGCATTTT
>-|-|TRBJ2-7|TRBV5-6
CASTLANPGPNGEQYF
TGTGCCAGCACCTTGGCCAATCCGGGACCGAACGGGGAGCAGTACTTC
>-|-|TRBJ1-6|TRBV2
CASTPPLHF
TGTGCCAGCACCCCACCCCTCCACTTT
>-|TRBD1|TRBJ1-4|TRBV2
CASSAPRQGGETNEKLFF
TGTGCCAGCAGTGCCCCGAGACAGGGCGGGGAAACTAATGAAAAACTGTTTTTT
>-|-|TRBJ2-7|TRBV7-9
CASSPPADYEQYF
TGTGCCAGCAGCCCTCCGGCGGACTACGAGCAGTACTTC
>-|-|TRBJ1-1|TRBV20-1
CSTPPGRPNTEAFF
TGCAGTACTCCCCCGGGACGTCCCAACACTGAAGCTTTCTTT
>-|-|TRBJ2-5|TRBV5-1
CASSLGGDGETQYF
TGCGCCAGCAGCTTGGGGGGCGATGGAGAGACCCAGTACTTC
>-|-|TRBJ2-1|TRBV5-1
CASRIANNEQFF
TGCGCCAGCAGAATAGCGAACAATGAGCAGTTCTTC
>-|-|TRBJ1-1|TRBV9
CASTQAGGGSEAFF
TGTGCCAGCACCCAGGCGGGGGGAGGAAGTGAAGCTTTCTTT
>-|-|TRBJ2-7|TRBV7-9
CASSLVGAADHYYEQYF
TGTGCCAGCAGTCTAGTAGGGGCCGCAGACCACTACTACGAGCAGTACTTC
>-|-|TRBJ2-1|TRBV20-1
CSAREVFPYNEQFF
TGCAGTGCTAGAGAGGTCTTCCCTTACAATGAGCAGTTCTTC
>-|TRBD1|TRBJ1-2|TRBV7-9
CASSRPGTVYGYTF
TGTGCCAGCAGCCGCCCGGGGACAGTCTATGGCTACACCTTC
>-|-|TRBJ2-2|TRBV19
CASSPGGRELFF
TGTGCCAGTAGTCCGGGGGGCCGGGAGCTGTTTTTT
>-|-|TRBJ1-2|TRBV20-1
CSASFRDTSFNYGYTF
TGCAGTGCTTCTTTTCGGGACACGAGCTTTAACTATGGCTACACCTTC
>-|-|TRBJ2-7|TRBV9
CASSTTPSSYEQYF
TGTGCCAGCAGCACGACTCCATCTTCCTACGAGCAGTACTTC
>-|TRBD2|TRBJ2-1|TRBV20-1
CSARFQREATYNEQFF
TGCAGTGCTAGATTCCAGCGGGAGGCAACCTACAATGAGCAGTTCTTC
>-|-|TRBJ2-3|TRBV2
CASMGPLIKPQSTDTQYF
TGTGCCAGCATGGGACCGCTCATTAAGCCCCAGTCCACAGATACGCAGTATTTT
>-|-|TRBJ1-1|TRBV7-9
CASSAQIRAFF
TGTGCCAGCAGCGCCCAAATCCGGGCTTTCTTT
>once|-|TRBJ1-4|TRBV27
CASSSLSDATNEKLFF
TGTGCCAGCAGTTCACTCTCCGATGCAACTAATGAAAAACTGTTTTTT
>-|TRBD2|TRBJ2-1|TRBV3-1
CASSKPGLYNEQFF
TGTGCCAGCAGCAAACCGGGACTATACAATGAGCAGTTCTTC
>-|TRBD2|TRBJ2-3|TRBV5-6
CASSLVRLAGLDTQYF
TGTGCCAGCAGCTTGGTTCGACTAGCGGGACTGGATACGCAGTATTTT
>once|-|TRBJ2-1|TRBV7-9
CASSPGSAPYNEQFF
TGTGCCAGCAGCCCCGGCTCAGCACCCTACAATGAGCAGTTCTTC
>-|-|TRBJ2-3|TRBV7-9
CASSSPGSITDTQYF
TGTGCCAGCAGCTCTCCCGGGTCTATCACAGATACGCAGTATTTT
>-|TRBD2|TRBJ2-1|TRBV20-1
CSASRSGRALYNEQFF
TGCAGTGCTAGCCGCAGCGGGAGGGCCTTATACAATGAGCAGTTCTTC
>-|-|TRBJ2-2|TRBV30
CAWSSDTGELFF
TGTGCCTGGAGTTCCGACACCGGGGAGCTGTTTTTT
>-|TRBD2|TRBJ2-1|TRBV29-1
CSVESRGRSDNEQFF
TGCAGCGTTGAATCTCGCGGGAGGTCGGACAATGAGCAGTTCTTC
>-|TRBD1|TRBJ1-6|TRBV30
CAWTTGTGNSPLHF
TGTGCCTGGACCACCGGGACAGGCAATTCACCCCTCCACTTT
>few|-|TRBJ2-7|TRBV9
CASSAYIRSEQYF
TGTGCCAGCAGCGCTTATATAAGATCGGAGCAGTACTTC
>-|TRBD1|TRBJ2-1|TRBV6-2/TRBV6-3
CASSYDRGYYNEQFF
TGTGCCAGCAGTTACGACAGGGGCTATTACAATGAGCAGTTCTTC
>-|-|TRBJ2-2|TRBV5-6
CASSLDPGRYTGELFF
TGTGCCAGCAGCCTGGACCCAGGACGTTACACCGGGGAGCTGTTTTTT
>-|-|TRBJ1-1|TRBV9
CASSPNVAEAFF
TGTGCCAGCAGCCCGAACGTGGCAGAAGCTTTCTTT
>-|TRBD2|TRBJ2-1|TRBV29-1
CSVDGGDRYNEQFF
TGCAGCGTTGACGGGGGGGACCGGTACAATGAGCAGTTCTTC
>-|-|TRBJ2-7|TRBV9
CASSLGRETSYEQYF
TGTGCCAGCAGCCTTGGACGGGAGACCTCCTACGAGCAGTACTTC
>-|-|TRBJ2-7|TRBV6-2/TRBV6-3
CASSSPREQYF
TGTGCCAGCAGTTCCCCGAGGGAGCAGTACTTC
>-|TRBD1|TRBJ2-5|TRBV7-2
CASSTTGVETQYF
TGTGCCAGCAGTACTACAGGGGTAGAGACCCAGTACTTC
>-|-|TRBJ1-1|TRBV11-2
CASSLPLDSMSPEAFF
TGTGCCAGCAGCTTACCCTTAGACAGTATGTCCCCTGAAGCTTTCTTT
>-|-|TRBJ2-5|TRBV9
CASSPQPQETQYF
TGTGCCAGCAGCCCTCAGCCACAAGAGACCCAGTACTTC
>-|-|TRBJ1-1|TRBV5-1
CASSWVQGNTEAFF
TGCGCCAGCAGCTGGGTACAGGGGAACACTGAAGCTTTCTTT
>once|TRBD2|TRBJ2-1|TRBV5-6
CASSLVLAGGPGNEQFF
TGTGCCAGCAGCTTGGTTCTAGCGGGAGGGCCGGGGAATGAGCAGTTCTTC
>-|-|TRBJ2-1|TRBV27
CASSLIGLNEQFF
TGTGCCAGCAGTTTAATCGGGCTCAATGAGCAGTTCTTC
>-|-|TRBJ2-2|TRBV7-9
CASSLDRVAGELFF
TGTGCCAGCAGCTTAGACAGGGTCGCCGGGGAGCTGTTTTTT
>few|-|TRBJ1-1|TRBV27
CASSSGLNTEAFF
TGTGCCAGCAGTTCCGGGCTGAACACTGAAGCTTTCTTT
>-|-|TRBJ2-2|TRBV27
CASSLGAPAGELYF
TGTGCCAGCAGTCTCGGGGCTCCCGCCGGGGAGCTGTATTTT
>few|-|TRBJ2-6|TRBV19
CASRSGANVLTF
TGTGCCAGTAGGTCAGGGGCCAACGTCCTGACTTTC
>-|TRBD1|TRBJ2-1|TRBV7-2
CASSWDRGNEQFF
TGTGCCAGCAGCTGGGACAGGGGGAATGAGCAGTTCTTC
>-|-|TRBJ2-2|TRBV5-6
CASSLLSRGELFF
TGTGCCAGCAGCTTGCTCAGCCGCGGGGAGCTGTTTTTT
>few|TRBD1|TRBJ2-7|TRBV20-1
CSARDRGYEQYF
TGCAGTGCTAGGGACAGGGGATACGAGCAGTACTTC